This T cell receptor beta chain originates from a study of cytomegalovirus exposure and HLA in healthy donors. As to this clone: As yet, its antigen is unknown.

The CDR3 totals 15 residues. 60 Vbeta and 13 Jbeta primers were used in PCR. TCRdb's copy holds only in-frame clones and misses some; the assay was immunoSEQ multiplex PCR. The sample shows under 150,000 clones, around 79% of them seen only once. Findings of the study overall: A later analysis associated under 20,000 TCR beta sequences with HLA alleles at a 0.05 false discovery rate.

The sample was PBMCs. The chain employs TRBV21-1 and TRBJ2-1; TRBD1 is taken as the D call from the table, unchecked against the DNA. TRBV21-1 is labeled a pseudogene. This receptor was identified in a woman in her 30s in good health and CMV-seropositive. CDR3 sequence (DNA): TGTGCCAGCATCGCGGACAGGGGGACATACAATGAGCAGTTCTTC. Its protein product is CASIADRGTYNEQFF.